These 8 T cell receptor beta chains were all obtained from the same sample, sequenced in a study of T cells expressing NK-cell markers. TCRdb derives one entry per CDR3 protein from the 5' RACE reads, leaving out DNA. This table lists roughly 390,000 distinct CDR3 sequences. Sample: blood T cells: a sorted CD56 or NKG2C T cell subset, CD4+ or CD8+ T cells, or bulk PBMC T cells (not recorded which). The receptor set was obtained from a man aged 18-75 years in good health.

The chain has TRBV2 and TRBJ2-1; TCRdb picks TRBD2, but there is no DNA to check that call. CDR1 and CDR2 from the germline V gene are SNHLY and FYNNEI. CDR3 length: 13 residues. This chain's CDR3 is CAIQRPSYNEQFF.

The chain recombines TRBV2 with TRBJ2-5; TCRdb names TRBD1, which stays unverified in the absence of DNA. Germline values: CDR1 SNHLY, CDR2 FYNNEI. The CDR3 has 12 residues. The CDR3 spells CASSVGRETQYF.

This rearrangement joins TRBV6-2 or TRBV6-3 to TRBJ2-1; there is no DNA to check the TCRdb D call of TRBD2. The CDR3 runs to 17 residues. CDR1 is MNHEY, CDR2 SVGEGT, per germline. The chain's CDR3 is CASSLLLAGGPYNEQFF.

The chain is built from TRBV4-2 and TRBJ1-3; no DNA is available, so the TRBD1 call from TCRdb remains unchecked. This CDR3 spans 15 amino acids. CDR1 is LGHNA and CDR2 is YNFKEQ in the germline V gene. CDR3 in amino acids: CASSQADGTGNTIYF.

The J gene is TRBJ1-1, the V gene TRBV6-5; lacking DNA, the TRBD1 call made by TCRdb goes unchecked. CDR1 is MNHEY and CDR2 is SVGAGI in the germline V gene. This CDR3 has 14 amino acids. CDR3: CASSYLGVNTEAFF.

The CDR3 sequence is CASTQRGLAVEQFF. V usage is TRBV6-1 and J usage is TRBJ2-1; there is no DNA to check the TCRdb D call of TRBD2. CDR3 length equals 14 residues. Germline CDR1 reads MNHNS; CDR2 reads SASEGT.

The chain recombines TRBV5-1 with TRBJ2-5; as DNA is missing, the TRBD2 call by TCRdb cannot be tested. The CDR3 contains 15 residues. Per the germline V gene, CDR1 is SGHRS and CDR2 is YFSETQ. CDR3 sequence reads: CASSRSSAGQETQYF.

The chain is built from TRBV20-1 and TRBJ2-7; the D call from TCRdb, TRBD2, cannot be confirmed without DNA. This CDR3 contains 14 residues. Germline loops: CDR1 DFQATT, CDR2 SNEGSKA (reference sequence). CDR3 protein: CSARWGGVLYEQYF.